Below, 12 T cell receptor beta chains from the same sample are listed, as sequenced in a study of T-cell reconstitution after alpha-beta-depleted transplantation in children. Preparation of the TCRbeta library involved a method that used unique molecular identifiers. TCRdb reanalysed the PCR reads using MiXCR and keeps one entry per CDR3 protein. This sample has roughly 100,000 distinct CDR3 sequences, with roughly 8% found just once. The sequencing here drew on PBMCs from the stem cell graft donor, taken from the stem cell graft. These receptors originate from a human donor who donated a stem cell graft to a child with congenital amegakaryocytic thrombocytopenia.

In its sample, this clonotype was seen many times. The chain employs TRBV20-1 and TRBJ2-6; 9 bases fit TRBD1. This CDR3 is built from 16 residues. Germline V gives CDR1 DFQATT, CDR2 SNEGSKA (reference sequence). The V gene end was trimmed by 0 bases and the J gene end by 4 bases; junction bases not matched to a gene: 4. CDR3 DNA sequence: TGCAGTGCTAGAGAGTGGGACAGGGCCGGGGCCAACGTCCTGACTTTC. Translating gives CSAREWDRAGANVLTF.

The table lists this clonotype with many counts. The chain joins TRBV20-1 to TRBJ1-2; perhaps TRBD1 as D (5 bases). V lost 0 bases to trimming and J lost 7 bases, with 18 bases between them. The length of the CDR3 is 15 residues. Germline V gene sequence: CDR1 DFQATT, CDR2 SNEGSKA (reference sequence). Written as DNA, the CDR3 is TGCAGTGCTAGAGATGGTGGCGGGGGAGGAGGTGGCTACACCTTC. Amino acid sequence: CSARDGGGGGGGYTF.

This clonotype showed up many times. The chain is built from TRBV27 and TRBJ2-3, with D unresolved. The CDR3 spans 14 residues. CDR1 is MNHEY, CDR2 SMNVEV, per germline (reference sequence). With 6 bases removed from V and 2 bases from J, the gap between germline ends came to 12 bases. DNA of the CDR3: TGTGCCAGCAGAAAAACAATTACCACAGATACGCAGTATTTT. It specifies CASRKTITTDTQYF.

The rearrangement uses TRBV7-8 and TRBJ1-6, with 9 bases aligning to TRBD1. With V trimmed by 4 bases and J by 12 bases, 7 bases remained unmatched. The CDR3 has 14 residues. Germline V gene sequence: CDR1 SGHVS, CDR2 FQNEAQ. The CDR3 DNA is TGTGCCAGCAGCTCTGACAGGGGGTCCTTACCCCTCCACTTT. Protein: CASSSDRGSLPLHF.

Many counts were recorded for this clonotype. The genes are TRBV5-1 and TRBJ2-1; D perhaps matches TRBD2 (6 bases). Trimming removed 2 bases at V and 2 bases at J, with 11 bases between. This CDR3 is 15 amino acids long. The germline V gene has CDR1 SGHRS and CDR2 YFSETQ. Written as DNA, the CDR3 is TGCGCCAGCAGCTTCCGGGACTTGGCCTACAATGAGCAGTTCTTC. Residues: CASSFRDLAYNEQFF.

As to this clonotype: This could be a read error, since a much larger clone is one nucleotide away. The V and J genes are TRBV5-1 and TRBJ1-4; 8 bases are shared with TRBD1. V shed 0 bases and J 9 bases; nucleotides not matched to a gene: 10. Germline V CDR1 and CDR2: SGHRS, YFSETQ. The CDR3 runs 16 residues. CDR3 region: CASSLAQGAASKKLFF. CDR3 DNA sequence: TGCGCCAGCAGCTTGGCCCAGGGGGCGGCTTCAAAAAAACTGTTTTTT.

This clonotype came up many times. The V and J genes are TRBV6-1 and TRBJ2-3; the D gene is possibly TRBD2 (5 bases). V shed 5 bases and J shed 0 bases, with 9 bases lying between them. The germline V gene has CDR1 MNHNS and CDR2 SASEGT. The CDR3 extends over 14 amino acids. CDR3 loop: CASSIRTSTDTQYF. CDR3 sequence (DNA): TGTGCCAGCAGTATCAGGACTAGCACAGATACGCAGTATTTT.

There are many counts of this clonotype. The chain couples TRBV20-1 to TRBJ2-7, with 12 nucleotides matching TRBD2. The CDR3 consists of 15 residues. The J segment lost 4 bases and the V segment lost 1 base, leaving 5 bases of the junction unmatched. The germline CDR1 and CDR2 sequences are DFQATT and SNEGSKA (reference sequence). Here the CDR3 reads CSARVLAGGPYEQYF. The CDR3 DNA follows: TGCAGTGCTAGAGTGCTAGCGGGAGGGCCATACGAGCAGTACTTC.

This clonotype came up many times. The chain employs TRBV20-1 and TRBJ2-5, with 7 bases identical to TRBD2. The germline V gene has CDR1 DFQATT and CDR2 SNEGSKA (reference sequence). This CDR3 region has 13 residues. The CDR3 region has the DNA TGCACTGGCACAGCGGGGCGCCAAGAGACCCAGTACTTC. Protein product: CTGTAGRQETQYF.

This clonotype was seen more than once but under ten times. An end of the junction does not agree with germline; a read error may underlie this. V and J are TRBV7-2 and TRBJ1-2, with D possibly TRBD1 on 6 matching bases. Germline V lookup: CDR1 SGHTA, CDR2 FQGNSA. There are 15 residues in the CDR3. CDR3 sequence (DNA): TGTGCCAGCAGCTACTCGGGCAGGGGCGGCTATGGCTACGCCTTC. It codes for CASSYSGRGGYGYAF.

Many counts were recorded for this clonotype. The chain carries TRBV5-1 and TRBJ2-3; no firm D call. CDR1 and CDR2 (germline): SGHRS, YFSETQ. With 2 bases removed from V and 2 bases from J, the gap between germline ends came to 9 bases. The length of the CDR3 is 14 residues. DNA of the CDR3: TGCGCCAGCAGCTTTCGGGTGGCCACAGATACGCAGTATTTT. Translated: CASSFRVATDTQYF.

This clonotype showed up many times. The chain uses TRBV20-1 and TRBJ2-5; the match to TRBD2 covers 7 bases. Unmatched junction bases numbered 2, after V lost 4 bases and J lost 0 bases. CDR3 length: 13 residues. Germline V gene sequence: CDR1 DFQATT, CDR2 SNEGSKA (reference sequence). The CDR3 nucleotides are TGCAGTGCTAACGGGGGGAACCAAGAGACCCAGTACTTC. Translation: CSANGGNQETQYF.